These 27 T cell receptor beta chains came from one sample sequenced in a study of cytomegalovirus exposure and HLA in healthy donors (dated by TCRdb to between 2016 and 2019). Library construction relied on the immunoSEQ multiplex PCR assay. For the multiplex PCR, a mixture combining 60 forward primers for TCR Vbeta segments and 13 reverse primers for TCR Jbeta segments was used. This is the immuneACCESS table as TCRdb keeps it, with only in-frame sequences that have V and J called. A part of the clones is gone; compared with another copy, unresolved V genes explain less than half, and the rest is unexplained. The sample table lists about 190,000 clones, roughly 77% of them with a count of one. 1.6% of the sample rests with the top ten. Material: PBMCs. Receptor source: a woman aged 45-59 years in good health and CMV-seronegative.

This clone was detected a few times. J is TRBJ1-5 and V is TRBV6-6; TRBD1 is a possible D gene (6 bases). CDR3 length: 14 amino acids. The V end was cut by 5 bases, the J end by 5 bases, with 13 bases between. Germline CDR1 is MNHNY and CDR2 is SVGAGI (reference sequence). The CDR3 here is CASSKQGSDQPQHF. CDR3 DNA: TGTGCCAGCAGTAAACAGGGATCGGATCAGCCCCAGCATTTT.

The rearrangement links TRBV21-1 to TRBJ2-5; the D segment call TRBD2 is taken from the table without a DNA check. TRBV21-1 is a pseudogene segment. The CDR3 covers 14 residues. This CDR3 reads CASSNGGGQETQYF. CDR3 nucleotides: TGTGCCAGCAGCAACGGGGGGGGTCAAGAGACCCAGTACTTC.

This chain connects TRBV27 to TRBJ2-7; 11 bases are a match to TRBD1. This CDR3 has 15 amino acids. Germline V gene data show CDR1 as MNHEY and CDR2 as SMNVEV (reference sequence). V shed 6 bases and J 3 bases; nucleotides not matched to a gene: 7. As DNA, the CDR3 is TGTGCCAGCAGAACCGGACAGGGGGCGTTCTACGAGCAGTACTTC. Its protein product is CASRTGQGAFYEQYF.

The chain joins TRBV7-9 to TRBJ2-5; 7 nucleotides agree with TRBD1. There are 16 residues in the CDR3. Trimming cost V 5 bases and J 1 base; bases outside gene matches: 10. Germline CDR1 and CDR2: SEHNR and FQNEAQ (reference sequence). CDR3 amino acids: CASSLQGSVFQETQYF. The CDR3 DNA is TGTGCCAGCAGCCTACAGGGGTCGGTCTTCCAAGAGACCCAGTACTTC.

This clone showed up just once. CDR3 amino acids: CASSLRQGARETQYF. DNA of the CDR3: TGTGCCAGCAGTCTCCGACAGGGGGCGAGGGAGACCCAGTACTTC. This chain joins TRBV28 and TRBJ2-5; 10 bases match TRBD1. CDR1 is MDHEN, CDR2 SYDVKM, per germline. Trimming removed 5 bases from V and 5 bases from J; junction bases left unmatched: 8. This CDR3 spans 15 amino acids.

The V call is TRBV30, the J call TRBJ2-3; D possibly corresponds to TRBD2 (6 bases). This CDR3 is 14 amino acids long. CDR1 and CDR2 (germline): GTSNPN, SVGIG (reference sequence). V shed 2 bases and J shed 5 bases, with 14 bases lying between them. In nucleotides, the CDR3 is TGTGCCTGGAGTACCGGGGACTTCGGAGATACGCAGTATTTT. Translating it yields CAWSTGDFGDTQYF. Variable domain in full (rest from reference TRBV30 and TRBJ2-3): SQTIHQWPATLVQPVGSPLSLECTVEGTSNPNLYWYRQAAGRGLQLLFYSVGIGQISSEVPQNLSASRPQDRQFILSSKKLLLSDSGFYLCAWSTGDFGDTQYFGPGTRLTVL.

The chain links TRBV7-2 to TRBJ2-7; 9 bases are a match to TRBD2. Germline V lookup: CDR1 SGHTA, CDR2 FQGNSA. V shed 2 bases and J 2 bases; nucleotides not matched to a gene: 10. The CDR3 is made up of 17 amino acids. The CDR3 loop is CASSLRLAGPITYEQYF. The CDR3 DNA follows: TGTGCCAGCAGCTTAAGGCTAGCGGGGCCCATTACCTACGAGCAGTACTTC.

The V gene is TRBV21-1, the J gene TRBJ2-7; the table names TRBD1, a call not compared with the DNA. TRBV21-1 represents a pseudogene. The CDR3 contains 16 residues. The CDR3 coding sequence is TGTGCCAGCAGCAAAGGCCTGGGGCAGGCGCTGTTGCAGCAGTACTTC. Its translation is CASSKGLGQALLQQYF.

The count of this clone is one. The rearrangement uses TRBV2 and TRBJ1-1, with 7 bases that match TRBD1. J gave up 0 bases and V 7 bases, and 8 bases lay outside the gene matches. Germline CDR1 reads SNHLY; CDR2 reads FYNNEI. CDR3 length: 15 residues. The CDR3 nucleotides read TGTGCCAGCACTAGACAGGGACAGCTGAACACTGAAGCTTTCTTT. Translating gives CASTRQGQLNTEAFF.

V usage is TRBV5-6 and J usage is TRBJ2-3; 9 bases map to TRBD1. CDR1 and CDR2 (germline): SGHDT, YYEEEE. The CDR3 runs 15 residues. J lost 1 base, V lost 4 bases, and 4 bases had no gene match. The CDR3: CASSLRDRGTDTQYF. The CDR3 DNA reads TGTGCCAGCAGCCTCCGGGACAGGGGCACAGATACGCAGTATTTT.

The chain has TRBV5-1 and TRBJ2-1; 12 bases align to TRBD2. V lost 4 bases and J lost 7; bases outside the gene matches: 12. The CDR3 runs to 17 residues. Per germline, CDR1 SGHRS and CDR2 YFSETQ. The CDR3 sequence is CASSAILTSGGPNEQFF. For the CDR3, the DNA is TGCGCCAGCAGCGCCATCTTGACTAGCGGGGGCCCGAATGAGCAGTTCTTC.

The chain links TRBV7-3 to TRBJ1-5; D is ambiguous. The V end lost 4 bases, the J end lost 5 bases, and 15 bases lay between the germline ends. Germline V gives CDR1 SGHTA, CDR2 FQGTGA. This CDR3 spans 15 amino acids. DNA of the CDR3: TGTGCCAGCAGCTCGGGATCCGGACGTCATCAGCCCCAGCATTTT. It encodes CASSSGSGRHQPQHF.

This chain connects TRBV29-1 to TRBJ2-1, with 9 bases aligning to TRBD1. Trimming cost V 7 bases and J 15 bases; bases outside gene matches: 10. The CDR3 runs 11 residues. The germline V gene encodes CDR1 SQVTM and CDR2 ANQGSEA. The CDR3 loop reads CSGADGQGTFF. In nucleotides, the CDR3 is TGCAGCGGGGCCGACGGACAGGGGACGTTCTTC.

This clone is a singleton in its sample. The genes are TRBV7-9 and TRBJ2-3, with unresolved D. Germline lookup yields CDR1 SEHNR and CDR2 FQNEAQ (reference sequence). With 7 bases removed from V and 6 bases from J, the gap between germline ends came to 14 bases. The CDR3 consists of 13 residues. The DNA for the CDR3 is TGTGCCAGCACTACACCCCCAGGTGATACGCAGTATTTT. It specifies CASTTPPGDTQYF. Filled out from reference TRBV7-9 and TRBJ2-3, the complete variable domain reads DTGVSQNPRHKITKRGQNVTFRCDPISEHNRLYWYRQTLGQGPEFLTYFQNEAQLEKSRLLSDRFSAERPKGSFSTLEIQRTEQGDSAMYLCASTTPPGDTQYFGPGTRLTVL.

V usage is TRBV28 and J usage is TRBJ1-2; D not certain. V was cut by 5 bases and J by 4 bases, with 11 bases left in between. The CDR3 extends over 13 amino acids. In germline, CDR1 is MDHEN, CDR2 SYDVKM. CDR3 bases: TGTGCCAGCAGTCTTCAGAGGATCTATGGCTACACCTTC. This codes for CASSLQRIYGYTF.

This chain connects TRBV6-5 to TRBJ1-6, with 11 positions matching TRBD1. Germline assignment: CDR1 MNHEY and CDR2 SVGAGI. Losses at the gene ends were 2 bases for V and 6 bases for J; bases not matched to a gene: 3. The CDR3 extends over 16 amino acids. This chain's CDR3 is CASSYRDRGFNSPLHF. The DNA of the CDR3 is TGTGCCAGCAGTTACCGGGACAGGGGGTTTAATTCACCCCTCCACTTT.

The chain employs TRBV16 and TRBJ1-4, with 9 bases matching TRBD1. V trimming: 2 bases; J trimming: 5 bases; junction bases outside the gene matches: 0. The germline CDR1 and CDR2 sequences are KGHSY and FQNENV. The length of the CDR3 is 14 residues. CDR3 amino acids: CASSQDRGNEKLFF. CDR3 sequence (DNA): TGTGCCAGCAGCCAAGACAGGGGGAATGAAAAACTGTTTTTT.

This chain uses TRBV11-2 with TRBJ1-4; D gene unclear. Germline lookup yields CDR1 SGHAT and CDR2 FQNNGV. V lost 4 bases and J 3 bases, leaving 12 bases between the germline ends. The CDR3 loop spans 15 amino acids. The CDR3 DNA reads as TGTGCCAGCAGCTCCCGCAGGAAACCTAATGAAAAACTGTTTTTT. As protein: CASSSRRKPNEKLFF.

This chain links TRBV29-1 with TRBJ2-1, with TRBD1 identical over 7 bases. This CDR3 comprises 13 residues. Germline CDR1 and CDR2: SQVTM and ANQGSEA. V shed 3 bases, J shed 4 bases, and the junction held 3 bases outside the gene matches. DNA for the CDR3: TGCAGCGTTGAGCGGACAGGTTACAATGAGCAGTTCTTC. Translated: CSVERTGYNEQFF.

CDR3 in amino acids: CASSPAPGFYEQYF. In DNA, the CDR3 is TGTGCCAGCAGCCCCGCTCCGGGTTTCTACGAGCAGTACTTC. This sequence joins TRBV7-6 and TRBJ2-7; no firm D call. The germline CDR1 and CDR2 sequences are SGHVS and FNYEAQ. This CDR3 region has 14 residues. V gave up 5 bases and J gave up 3 bases, with 14 bases separating them.

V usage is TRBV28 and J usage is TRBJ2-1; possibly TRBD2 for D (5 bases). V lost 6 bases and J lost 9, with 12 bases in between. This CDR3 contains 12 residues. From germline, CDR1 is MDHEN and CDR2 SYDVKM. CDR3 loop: CASRTEVPEQFF. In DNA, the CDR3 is TGTGCCAGCAGGACGGAGGTGCCTGAGCAGTTCTTC.

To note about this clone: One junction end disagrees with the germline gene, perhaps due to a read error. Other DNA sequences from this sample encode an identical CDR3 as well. The chain's CDR3 is CASSFQGARTEAFF. In DNA, the CDR3 is TGTGCCAGCAGCTTCCAGGGGGCGCGTACTGAGGCTTTCTTT. The V gene is TRBV5-4, the J gene TRBJ1-1; 8 bases line up with TRBD1. The V gene's germline CDR1 is SGHNT and CDR2 YYREEE (reference sequence). The CDR3 covers 14 residues.

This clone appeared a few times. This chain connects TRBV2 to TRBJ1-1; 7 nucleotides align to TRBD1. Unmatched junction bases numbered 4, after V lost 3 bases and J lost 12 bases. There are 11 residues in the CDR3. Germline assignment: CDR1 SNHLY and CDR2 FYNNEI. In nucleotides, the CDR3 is TGTGCCAGCAGTGAGGGACAGAAAACTTTCTTT. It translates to CASSEGQKTFF.

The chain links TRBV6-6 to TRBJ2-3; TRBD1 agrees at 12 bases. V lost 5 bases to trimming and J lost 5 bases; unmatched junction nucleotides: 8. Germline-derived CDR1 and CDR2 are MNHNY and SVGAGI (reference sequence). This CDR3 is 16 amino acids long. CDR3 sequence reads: CASSPGQGARGDTQYF. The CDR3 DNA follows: TGTGCCAGCAGTCCGGGACAGGGGGCGCGGGGAGATACGCAGTATTTT.

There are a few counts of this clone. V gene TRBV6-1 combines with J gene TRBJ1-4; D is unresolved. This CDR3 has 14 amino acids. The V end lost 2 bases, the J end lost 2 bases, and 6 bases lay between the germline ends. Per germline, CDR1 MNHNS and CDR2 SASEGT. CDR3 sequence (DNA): TGTGCCAGCAGTGAACTGAGTACTAATGAAAAACTGTTTTTT. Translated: CASSELSTNEKLFF.

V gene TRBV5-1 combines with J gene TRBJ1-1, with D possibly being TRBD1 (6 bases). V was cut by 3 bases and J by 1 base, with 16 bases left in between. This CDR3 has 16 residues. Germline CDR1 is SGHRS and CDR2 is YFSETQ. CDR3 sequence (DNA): TGCGCCAGCAGCTCCGGGACAAGGGGGGGGAACACTGAAGCTTTCTTT. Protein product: CASSSGTRGGNTEAFF.

CDR3 DNA: TGTGCCAGCAGTAAGGGTCCAGGGGTGAAAGGCTACACCTTC. Amino acid sequence: CASSKGPGVKGYTF. This sequence joins TRBV7-2 and TRBJ1-2, with D possibly being TRBD1 (6 bases). CDR1 and CDR2 from the germline V gene are SGHTA and FQGNSA. The CDR3 extends over 14 amino acids. The V end lost 6 bases, the J end lost 8 bases, and 19 bases lay between the germline ends.